These 23 T cell receptor beta chains were sequenced from one sample in a study of blood T cell repertoires in COVID-19. Sequencing used immunoSEQ multiplex PCR; TCRdb keeps in-frame clones, though not all of them. The table lists almost 400,000 clones, about 90% of them singletons, with approximately 2.5% in the top ten. Material: peripheral blood. The receptors originated from a woman aged 60-75 years with COVID-19, enrolled during active disease.

The chain joins TRBV29-1 to TRBJ2-3; 11 nucleotides match TRBD1. The length of the CDR3 is 13 residues. In germline, CDR1 is SQVTM, CDR2 ANQGSEA. With 7 bases clipped from V and 5 bases from J, the junction kept 5 bases outside the gene matches. The CDR3 region is CSGGQGAGDTQYF. Here the CDR3 DNA reads TGCAGCGGAGGACAGGGGGCTGGAGATACGCAGTATTTT.

The V gene is TRBV30, the J gene TRBJ1-6; TRBD1 matches 7 bases. V lost 2 bases to trimming and J lost 8 bases; unmatched junction nucleotides: 18. Germline CDR1 and CDR2: GTSNPN and SVGIG (reference sequence). CDR3 size: 18 residues. The CDR3 region has the DNA TGTGCCTGGAGTTCGGGGGACAGAACCTACGGAGGCGATTCACCCCTCCACTTT. Translating it yields CAWSSGDRTYGGDSPLHF.

The count of this clone is one. V and J are TRBV7-8 and TRBJ1-3; no definite D call. Deletions cut 4 bases from V and 2 bases from J, with 6 bases between. CDR1 and CDR2 (germline): SGHVS, FQNEAQ. This CDR3 contains 13 residues. The CDR3 nucleotides are TGTGCCAGCAGCTCCCAGGCTGGAAACACCATATATTTT. Encoded protein: CASSSQAGNTIYF.

This chain connects TRBV2 to TRBJ2-7; D perhaps matches TRBD1 (6 bases). Between the trimmed V and J ends, which lost 8 bases and 5 bases, there was a span of 22 bases. The CDR3 has 15 residues. Germline loops: CDR1 SNHLY, CDR2 FYNNEI. In nucleotides, the CDR3 is TGTGCCAGCGGAGGACAGAGTGTCTCCGTCCACGAGCAGTACTTC. Amino acid sequence: CASGGQSVSVHEQYF.

V and J are TRBV6-5 and TRBJ1-2; D not resolved. With 2 bases removed from V and 8 bases from J, the gap between germline ends came to 21 bases. The CDR3 covers 16 residues. Germline CDR1 and CDR2: MNHEY and SVGAGI. Here the CDR3 DNA reads TGTGCCAGCAGTTACGAGGCCGTCCCCGCATCGCTAGGCTACACCTTC. Its translation is CASSYEAVPASLGYTF.

This clone appeared a single time. The rearrangement links TRBV5-4 to TRBJ2-3, with TRBD2 matching over 9 bases. V was pared by 3 bases and J by 0 bases, with 5 bases of the junction left unmatched. Germline-derived CDR1 and CDR2 are SGHNT and YYREEE (reference sequence). The CDR3 spans 16 residues. CDR3 sequence reads: CASSSLAGASTDTQYF. CDR3 bases: TGTGCCAGCAGCTCCTTAGCGGGGGCGAGCACAGATACGCAGTATTTT. Filled out from reference TRBV5-4 and TRBJ2-3, the complete variable domain reads ETGVTQSPTHLIKTRGQQVTLRCSSQSGHNTVSWYQQALGQGPQFIFQYYREEENGRGNFPPRFSGLQFPNYSSELNVNALELDDSALYLCASSSLAGASTDTQYFGPGTRLTVL.

V is TRBV12-3 or TRBV12-4 and J is TRBJ1-5; D unresolved. Trimming took off 6 bases at V and 1 base at J, with 7 bases between the two ends. The CDR3 length is 13 residues. In DNA, the CDR3 is TGTGCCAGCAGACCGAGGAGCAATCAGCCCCAGCATTTT. Translating it yields CASRPRSNQPQHF.

A remark on this clone: This sample includes further DNA sequences coding for the same CDR3. The chain employs TRBV5-1 and TRBJ1-2; tentative D call: TRBD1 (6 bases). V lost 5 bases to trimming and J lost 3 bases, with 8 bases between them. Germline CDR1 reads SGHRS; CDR2 reads YFSETQ. The CDR3 totals 12 residues. The CDR3 DNA reads as TGCGCCAGCAGGACAGGAGACTATGGCTACACCTTC. This gives the protein CASRTGDYGYTF.

The J gene is TRBJ1-3, the V gene TRBV5-1; 9 bases are a match to TRBD1. CDR3 length: 16 amino acids. V shed 2 bases and J 2 bases; nucleotides not matched to a gene: 5. Germline CDR1 SGHRS, CDR2 YFSETQ. Here the CDR3 DNA reads TGCGCCAGCAGCTTACCCGGGACAGGGACTGGAAACACCATATATTTT. Translating gives CASSLPGTGTGNTIYF.

J is TRBJ1-5 and V is TRBV7-8; possibly TRBD1 for D (5 bases). V was shortened by 5 bases and J by 1 base, with 12 bases between the two germline ends. The CDR3 extends over 15 amino acids. Germline V gene sequence: CDR1 SGHVS, CDR2 FQNEAQ. CDR3 in amino acids: CASSHRRGSNQPQHF. CDR3 nucleotide sequence: TGTGCCAGCAGCCATAGGCGGGGCAGCAATCAGCCCCAGCATTTT.

The V call is TRBV18, the J call TRBJ2-2; D gene uncertain. CDR1 and CDR2 from the germline V gene are KGHSH and LQKENI. Trimming removed 2 bases at V and 9 bases at J, with 10 bases between. This CDR3 contains 13 residues. CDR3 residues: CASSPLPSRELFF. The CDR3 DNA reads TGTGCCAGCTCACCATTGCCGAGCAGGGAGCTGTTTTTT.

The chain is built from TRBV7-2 and TRBJ1-2, with TRBD1 as a possible D gene (6 bases). Germline values: CDR1 SGHTA, CDR2 FQGNSA. The length of the CDR3 is 15 residues. V was pared by 5 bases and J by 8 bases, with 21 bases between. The CDR3 DNA follows: TGTGCCAGCAGCCAAGCGAATCAGGGGCGATTCGGCTACACCTTC. This gives the protein CASSQANQGRFGYTF.

CDR3 DNA: TGCGCCAGCGCTCAAAAGATTCGGGATAGCCACGAGCAGTACTTC. It specifies CASAQKIRDSHEQYF. The J gene is TRBJ2-7, the V gene TRBV5-1, with TRBD2 as a possible D gene (5 bases). Germline assignment: CDR1 SGHRS and CDR2 YFSETQ. The CDR3 runs to 15 residues. Trimming left V 7 bases short and J 5 bases short, with 22 bases between.

V is TRBV3-1 (or the pseudogene TRBV3-2) and J is TRBJ2-1, with unresolved D. The CDR3 is 12 amino acids. The V gene's germline CDR1 is LGHDT and CDR2 YNNKEL (reference sequence). Deletions cut 4 bases from V and 12 bases from J, with 13 bases between. CDR3 DNA sequence: TGTGCCAGCAGCCTATACAGTGGAAGGCAGTTCTTC. It is translated as CASSLYSGRQFF.

The chain links TRBV6-6 to TRBJ2-5; TRBD2 aligns across 13 bases. Looked up from germline, CDR1 is MNHNY and CDR2 is SVGAGI (reference sequence). The J segment lost 5 bases and the V segment lost 2 bases, leaving 5 bases of the junction unmatched. The length of the CDR3 is 16 residues. CDR3 sequence: CASSYPTSGGRETQYF. The DNA of the CDR3 is TGTGCCAGCAGTTACCCGACTAGCGGGGGGCGTGAGACCCAGTACTTC.

This chain uses TRBV3-1 (or the pseudogene TRBV3-2) with TRBJ2-7; 11 positions match TRBD2. V dropped 5 bases and J dropped 4; count of bases not matched to a gene: 13. Germline CDR1 and CDR2: LGHDT and YNNKEL (reference sequence). This CDR3 has 17 residues. The CDR3 coding sequence is TGTGCCAGCAGCACAACGGAAACTAGCGGGGGACCTTACGAGCAGTACTTC. Encoded protein: CASSTTETSGGPYEQYF.

The chain joins TRBV6-5 to TRBJ1-1; D is possibly TRBD1 (5 bases). Per germline, CDR1 MNHEY and CDR2 SVGAGI. V was pared by 2 bases and J by 5 bases, with 15 bases between. This CDR3 region has 15 residues. Written as DNA, the CDR3 is TGTGCCAGCAGTTACCCGAGGTTAGGGGTTACTGAAGCTTTCTTT. This codes for CASSYPRLGVTEAFF.

The V and J genes are TRBV5-4 and TRBJ2-5; D may be TRBD1 (6 bases). Trimming left V 0 bases short and J 2 bases short, with 11 bases between. The CDR3 has 15 amino acids. CDR1 and CDR2 from the germline V gene are SGHNT and YYREEE (reference sequence). DNA for the CDR3: TGTGCCAGCAGCTTGGGAGGACAGTATCAAGAGACCCAGTACTTC. This gives the protein CASSLGGQYQETQYF.

The genes are TRBV7-2 and TRBJ2-3; D is possibly TRBD2 (5 bases). This CDR3 has 14 amino acids. Trimming removed 5 bases at V and 0 bases at J, with 9 bases between. In germline, CDR1 is SGHTA, CDR2 FQGNSA. This CDR3 reads CASSPWTSTDTQYF. CDR3 DNA: TGTGCCAGCAGCCCGTGGACTAGCACAGATACGCAGTATTTT.

The J gene is TRBJ1-1, the V gene TRBV7-3; D remains ambiguous. There are 13 residues in the CDR3. CDR1 and CDR2 from the germline V gene are SGHTA and FQGTGA. Trimming left V 2 bases short and J 4 bases short, with 8 bases between. The CDR3 DNA reads as TGTGCCAGCAGCTTATCCATGTCCACTGAAGCTTTCTTT. This codes for CASSLSMSTEAFF.

This chain joins TRBV5-5 and TRBJ2-2, with D possibly matching TRBD1 (6 bases). Trimming took 0 bases from V and 7 from J, leaving 13 bases between them. Germline V gene data show CDR1 as SGHKS and CDR2 as YYEKEE (reference sequence). This CDR3 contains 15 residues. The CDR3 spells CASSLVAGAVGELFF. CDR3 coding DNA: TGTGCCAGCAGCTTGGTAGCAGGGGCCGTCGGGGAGCTGTTTTTT.

The chain employs TRBV28 and TRBJ1-6, with D possibly TRBD1 on 6 matching bases. CDR1 and CDR2 (germline): MDHEN, SYDVKM. The CDR3 contains 17 residues. Trimming took 8 bases from V and 10 from J, leaving 27 bases between them. The DNA for the CDR3 is TGTGCCAGCGGCCTCCAGGGGAGCCGGACCAGGGACTCACCCCTCCACTTT. Its protein is CASGLQGSRTRDSPLHF.

The rearrangement joins TRBV6-6 to TRBJ1-2; TRBD1 is a possible D gene (5 bases). Trimming stripped 6 bases from V and 8 bases from J, with 19 bases between. The germline gives CDR1 MNHNY, CDR2 SVGAGI (reference sequence). This CDR3 has 14 residues. DNA of the CDR3: TGTGCCAGCAGAGTCTTACAGGCCGTTGGGGGCTACACCTTC. Amino acids: CASRVLQAVGGYTF.